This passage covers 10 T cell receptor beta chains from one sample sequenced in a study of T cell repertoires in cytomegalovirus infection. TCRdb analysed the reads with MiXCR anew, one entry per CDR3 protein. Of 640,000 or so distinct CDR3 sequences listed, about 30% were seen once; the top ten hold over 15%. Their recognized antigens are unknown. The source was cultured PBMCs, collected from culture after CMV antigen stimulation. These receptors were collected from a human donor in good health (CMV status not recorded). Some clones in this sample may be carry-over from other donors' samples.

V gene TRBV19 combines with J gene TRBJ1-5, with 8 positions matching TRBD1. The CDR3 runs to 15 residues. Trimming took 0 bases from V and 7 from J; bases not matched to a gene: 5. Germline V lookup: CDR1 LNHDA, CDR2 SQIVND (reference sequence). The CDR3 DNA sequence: TGTGCCAGTAGTATAGAGGGGACAGGAGACCAGCCCCAGCATTTT. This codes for CASSIEGTGDQPQHF.

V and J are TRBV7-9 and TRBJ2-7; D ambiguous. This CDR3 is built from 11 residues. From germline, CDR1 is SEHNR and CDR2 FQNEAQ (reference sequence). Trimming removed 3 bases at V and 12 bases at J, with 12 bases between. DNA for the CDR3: TGTGCCAGCAGCTTCGGGTCCGGACCGTACTTC. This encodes CASSFGSGPYF.

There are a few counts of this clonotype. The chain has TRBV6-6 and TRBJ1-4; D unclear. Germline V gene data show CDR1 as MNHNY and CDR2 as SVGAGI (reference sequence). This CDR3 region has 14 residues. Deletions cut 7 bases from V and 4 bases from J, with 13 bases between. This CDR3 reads CASNGQLDNEKLFF. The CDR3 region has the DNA TGTGCCAGCAACGGCCAGCTCGATAATGAAAAACTGTTTTTT.

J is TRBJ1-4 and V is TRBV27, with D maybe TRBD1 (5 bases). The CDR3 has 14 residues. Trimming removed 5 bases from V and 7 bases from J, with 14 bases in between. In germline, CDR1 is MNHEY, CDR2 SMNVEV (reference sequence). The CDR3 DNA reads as TGTGCCAGCAGTCAGGGATCATGGGGTGAAAAACTGTTTTTT. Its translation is CASSQGSWGEKLFF.

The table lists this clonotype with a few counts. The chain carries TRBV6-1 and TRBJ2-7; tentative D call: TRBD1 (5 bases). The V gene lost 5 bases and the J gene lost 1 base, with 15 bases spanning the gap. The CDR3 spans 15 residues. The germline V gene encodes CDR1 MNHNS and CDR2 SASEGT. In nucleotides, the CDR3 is TGTGCCAGCAGTCCGACCCTTCGACAGTCCTACGAGCAGTACTTC. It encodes CASSPTLRQSYEQYF.

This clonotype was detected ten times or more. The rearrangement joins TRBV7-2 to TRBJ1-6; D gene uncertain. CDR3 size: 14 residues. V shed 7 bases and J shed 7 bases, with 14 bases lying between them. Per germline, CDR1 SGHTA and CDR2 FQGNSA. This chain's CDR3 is CASIETESNSPLHF. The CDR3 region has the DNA TGTGCCAGCATCGAGACTGAGTCCAATTCACCCCTCCACTTT.

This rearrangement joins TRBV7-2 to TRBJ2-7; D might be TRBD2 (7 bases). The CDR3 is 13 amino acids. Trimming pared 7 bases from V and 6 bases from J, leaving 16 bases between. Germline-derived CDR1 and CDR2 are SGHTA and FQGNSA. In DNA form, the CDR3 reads TGTGCCAGCACTTGGGGAGGGGGGCCCGAGCAGTACTTC. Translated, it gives CASTWGGGPEQYF.

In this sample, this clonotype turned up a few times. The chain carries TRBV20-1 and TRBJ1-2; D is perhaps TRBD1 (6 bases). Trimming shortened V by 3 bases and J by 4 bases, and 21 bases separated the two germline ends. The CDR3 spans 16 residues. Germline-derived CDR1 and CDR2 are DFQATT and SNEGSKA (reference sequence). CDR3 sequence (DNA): TGCAGTGCTAGCCCGCTAACCGGGGGGCGCGCCTATGGCTACACCTTC. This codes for CSASPLTGGRAYGYTF.

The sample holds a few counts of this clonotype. This chain's CDR3 is CASGRTPQETQYF. The CDR3 DNA reads TGTGCCAGCGGACGGACGCCCCAAGAGACCCAGTACTTC. The chain employs TRBV6-1 and TRBJ2-5; D ambiguous. The CDR3 spans 13 residues. Per germline, CDR1 MNHNS and CDR2 SASEGT. Trimming took off 8 bases at V and 1 base at J, with 11 bases between the two ends.

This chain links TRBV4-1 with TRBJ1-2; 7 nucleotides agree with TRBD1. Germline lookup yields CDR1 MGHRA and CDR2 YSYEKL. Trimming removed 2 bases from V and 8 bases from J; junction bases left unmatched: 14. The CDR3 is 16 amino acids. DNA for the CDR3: TGCGCCAGCAGCCAATACGACAGACAGGGTTTCGACGGCTACACCTTC. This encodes CASSQYDRQGFDGYTF.